Shown below are 8 T cell receptor beta chains from a single sample sequenced in a study of Tregs in tolerant kidney transplant recipients (dated by TCRdb to the late 2010s). Receptor amplification or capture employed the immunoSEQ multiplex PCR assay. TCRdb provides this immuneACCESS table in a form limited to in-frame rearrangements. Some clones are lacking; in checked studies, under half of them reflect an unresolved V gene, and why the rest are absent is not known. The table for this sample lists about 52,000 clones. Roughly 0.8% of the sample comes from the top ten. The sample's time point label is to be understood as: blood sample drawn before combined kidney and bone marrow transplant. The sample here was CD4+ T cells from blood, taken before the transplant. The source of these receptors is a human donor who received a combined kidney and bone marrow transplant.

With respect to this clone: The CDR3 end is not reached by the read, which stops 3 residues before it; the germline J gene fills it in. The chain employs TRBV19 and TRBJ1-5; 9 nucleotides match TRBD1. CDR3 length equals 15 residues. V trimming: 6 bases; J trimming: 4 bases; junction bases outside the gene matches: 7. In germline, CDR1 is LNHDA, CDR2 SQIVND (reference sequence). CDR3: CASSIDRGWNQPQHF. The DNA read from the CDR3 is TGTGCCAGTAGCATCGACAGGGGGTGGAATCAGCCC.

A note on this clone: The read terminates 3 residues ahead of where the CDR3 ends, so the germline J gene completes it. This chain links TRBV7-8 with TRBJ1-1, with 7 bases lining up with TRBD1. Germline V lookup: CDR1 SGHVS, CDR2 FQNEAQ. The V gene end was trimmed by 5 bases and the J gene end by 2 bases; junction bases not matched to a gene: 8. The length of the CDR3 is 15 residues. CDR3 bases read: TGTGCCAGCAGCCCCCGGGACAGCCAAAACACTGAA. Its translation is CASSPRDSQNTE. The CDR3 in its entirety is CASSPRDSQNTEAFF. The full variable domain, rest sourced from reference TRBV7-8 and TRBJ1-1, is GAGVSQSPRYKVAKRGQDVALRCDPISGHVSLFWYQQALGQGPEFLTYFQNEAQLDKSGLPSDRFFAERPEGSVSTLKIQRTQQEDSAVYLCASSPRDSQNTEAFFGQGTRLTVV.

The CDR3 region is CASSIEAGLPYEQYF. Partial CDR3 DNA: TGTGCCAGTAGTATAGAGGCGGGGCTTCCCTACGAG. This chain links TRBV19 with TRBJ2-7; D might be TRBD2 (6 bases). The read gets to within 3 residues of the CDR3 end, and the germline J gene fills in the rest. V gave up 0 bases and J gave up 2 bases, with 11 bases separating them. CDR1 and CDR2 (germline): LNHDA, SQIVND (reference sequence). CDR3 length equals 15 residues.

A note on this clone: The read falls 3 residues short of the CDR3 end, and the missing part is taken from the germline J gene. This rearrangement joins TRBV6-1 to TRBJ2-3, with 9 bases fitting TRBD2. Germline V lookup: CDR1 MNHNS, CDR2 SASEGT. V was pared by 3 bases and J by 1 base, with 2 bases of the junction left unmatched. The CDR3 consists of 15 residues. CDR3 bases read: TGTGCCAGCAGTGACAGGACTAGCGGCACAGATACG. It codes for CASSDRTSGTDT. The CDR3 in full is CASSDRTSGTDTQYF.

Concerning this clone itself: The read ends 3 residues before the CDR3 terminus; that terminus is restored from the germline J gene. The rearrangement uses TRBV18 and TRBJ2-7, with no clear D. Per the germline V gene, CDR1 is KGHSH and CDR2 is LQKENI. The CDR3 totals 15 residues. V was shortened by 8 bases and J by 4 bases, with 21 bases between the two germline ends. The CDR3 loop reads CASAHSYGSEYEQYF. The DNA read from the CDR3 is TGTGCCAGCGCCCACTCTTACGGGTCGGAATACGAG.

Comment on this clone: The CDR3 goes on 3 residues after the read ends, and that part is filled in from the germline J gene. The chain is built from TRBV18 and TRBJ1-1, with a possible D match to TRBD1 (5 bases). Germline lookup yields CDR1 KGHSH and CDR2 LQKENI. The CDR3 has 17 residues. The V end was cut by 2 bases, the J end by 1 base, with 17 bases between. The CDR3 reads CASSPERRGGGNTEAFF. The CDR3 bases that were read are TGTGCCAGCTCACCAGAGAGAAGGGGCGGCGGGAACACTGAA.

A word on this clone: The sequenced fragment ends 3 residues before the CDR3 boundary, so the rest is inferred from the germline J gene. The rearrangement joins TRBV5-6 to TRBJ1-2; D gene unclear. With 0 bases removed from V and 4 bases from J, the gap between germline ends came to 7 bases. In germline, CDR1 is SGHDT, CDR2 YYEEEE. The CDR3 is 13 amino acids. The part of the CDR3 DNA that was read is TGTGCCAGCAGCTTGGAGCAGGTCTATGGC. Amino acids: CASSLEQVYG. In full, the CDR3 reads CASSLEQVYGYTF.

Concerning this clone: The DNA ends 3 residues before the CDR3 does, and the rest of the CDR3 is filled in from the germline J gene. This chain connects TRBV7-8 to TRBJ2-5; D remains unclear. This CDR3 is 10 amino acids long. Trimming took off 5 bases at V and 5 bases at J, with 3 bases between the two ends. Germline-derived CDR1 and CDR2 are SGHVS and FQNEAQ. The part of the CDR3 DNA that was read is TGTGCCAGCAGCCTTGAGACC. Translated, it gives CASSLET. The whole CDR3 protein reads CASSLETQYF.